The clone carrying this T cell receptor beta chain has ten or more counts. Its antigen is as yet unknown. Amplified TCR beta CDR3 regions came from RNA transcripts. The HTBI set primed first-round TCR CDR3 RT-PCR. A single record per CDR3 protein comes from TCRdb applying MiXCR to the multiplex PCR reads. The sample holds about 700,000 distinct CDR3 sequences; about 15% are singletons and the top ten take about 10%. The sample belongs to a study of T cells in Graves' hyperthyroidism and ophthalmopathy. Study overall: Peripheral blood samples were taken at initial diagnosis, prior to any treatment.

The CDR3 has 14 amino acids. CDR1 DFQATT and CDR2 SNEGSKA come from the germline V gene (reference sequence). V lost 3 bases and J lost 4; bases outside the gene matches: 9. Study results and caveats: Most thyroid clonotypes that were expanded above 0.001 also turned up in blood.

The sample consisted of blood. This clonotype was sampled from a woman between 18 and 29 years old with Graves' hyperthyroidism. The V and J genes are TRBV20-1 and TRBJ2-7; 7 positions agree with TRBD2. The CDR3 DNA sequence: TGCAGTGCTAGCAGTGAGGGACTACTATACGAGCAGTACTTC. Protein sequence: CSASSEGLLYEQYF.